The present T cell receptor beta chain was sequenced within a study of blood T cell repertoires in COVID-19. At the level of the study: Both acute and convalescent COVID-19 samples were obtained from the United States, Italy and Spain. PBMCs, B-cell-depleted T cells, or T cells provided the cDNA or gDNA that made up the material.

Per germline, CDR1 MNHEY and CDR2 SMNVEV (reference sequence). This CDR3 spans 9 amino acids. V lost 7 bases and J 6 bases, leaving 3 bases between the germline ends. Per the original methods: Researchers report that nucleated cell counts were estimated from reference gene primer amplification. The data were produced by immunoSEQ multiplex PCR, yet TCRdb's version contains in-frame clones alone and is incomplete. V and J calls and clone size follow that table, whereas D and trimming were derived from the DNA. The sample has around 450,000 clones; roughly 88% are singletons. Participants came from some 26 US areas, aged roughly 18 to 89 years.

The sequence was collected from a man between 18 and 35 years old who had recovered from COVID-19. V is TRBV27 and J is TRBJ1-2; D remains ambiguous. Sequencing was done on a sample of PBMCs or T cells enriched from blood (not recorded which). CDR3 loop: CASTDGYTF. CDR3 nucleotides: TGTGCCAGCACAGATGGCTACACCTTC.